This TCR beta chain stems from a study of neurological immune-mediated disorders. Study-wide points: Multiple sclerosis patients had less TCR clonal expansion than even healthy controls, unlike HTLV-1-associated myelopathy. There was no association between the multiple sclerosis repertoire cluster and any clinical or MRI feature.

TCRdb reanalysed the 5' RACE reads using MiXCR and keeps one entry per CDR3 protein. The repertoire has approximately 80,000 distinct CDR3 sequences, about 5% of them found once; the top ten carry over 6.5%. This clonotype showed up many times. Its target is not known. V was pared by 0 bases and J by 4 bases, with 8 bases between. The CDR3 is 14 amino acids. From germline, CDR1 is SGHRS and CDR2 YFSETQ. This sample's time point: longitudinal time-point 2. The TCR originated in a woman aged 60-70 years with multiple sclerosis. The chain employs TRBV5-1 and TRBJ2-1, with a possible D match to TRBD1 (6 bases). Sequences were obtained from PBMCs. CDR3 DNA: TGCGCCAGCAGCTTGGCCGGACAGTACAATGAGCAGTTCTTC. Translating gives CASSLAGQYNEQFF.